At least ten counts were recorded for the clone carrying this T cell receptor beta chain. What it binds is unknown. Time point here: newly diagnosed GD, antithyroid drugs for less than 3 months. PBMC RNA was the source of the TCR library. Graves' disease diagnosis relied on American Thyroid Association guidelines. This entry belongs to a study of regulatory T cells in long-lasting Graves disease. About the research overall: Graves' patients, newly diagnosed, had taken antithyroid drugs under 3 months.

Study-level findings and limits: Less diverse TCR repertoires were seen in persistent Graves' patients than in newly diagnosed ones.

V was clipped by 4 bases and J by 5 bases, with 17 bases between them. Germline values: CDR1 SQVTM, CDR2 ANQGSEA. The CDR3 length is 14 residues. TCR beta libraries were built with iRepertoire HTBI primers and Arm-PCR of CDR3 regions. TCRdb re-derived calls from the multiplex PCR reads in MiXCR, one entry per CDR3 protein. The sample shows about 240,000 distinct CDR3 sequences, 20% of them seen only once. V gene TRBV29-1 combines with J gene TRBJ2-5, with a possible D match to TRBD2 (5 bases). Sequencing used peripheral blood mononuclear cells (PBMCs), obtained at new diagnosis, from a patient treated with antithyroid drugs. The TCR was taken from a female donor with Graves disease. The CDR3 DNA reads TGCAGCGTTGCGCAACTAACTAGTCGGGAGACCCAGTACTTC. Protein: CSVAQLTSRETQYF.